This T cell receptor (beta chain) was profiled in a study of blood T cell repertoires in COVID-19. Within the sample, this clone is medium-sized. Assay: immunoSEQ multiplex PCR; the TCRdb copy retains only in-frame clones and omits some. The sample includes over 35,000 clones, 69% of them seen just once. The sample was peripheral blood. The sequence came from a man older than 75 with acute or convalescent COVID-19.

As DNA, the CDR3 is TGTGCCAGCAGCCCCACAGCGGGAGGGTACAATGAGCAGTTCTTC. Its protein product is CASSPTAGGYNEQFF. This rearrangement joins TRBV6-2 or TRBV6-3 to TRBJ2-1; TRBD2 aligns across 10 bases. The CDR3 loop spans 15 amino acids. Germline CDR1 reads MNHEY; CDR2 reads SVGEGT. V lost 6 bases to trimming and J lost 4 bases; unmatched junction nucleotides: 6.